This T cell receptor (beta chain) was captured by sequencing in a study of T cell responses to AZD1222 COVID-19 vaccine. Points from the study as a whole: Donors skewed white British and female; clonal diversity was possibly underestimated. The study sampled repertoires only after the peak T cell response.

Libraries were prepared by immunoSEQ multiplex PCR; TCRdb keeps only in-frame clonotypes and omits some of them. The table lists about 160,000 clones, about 89% of them singletons. The CDR3 has 13 residues. Comment on this clone: Its antigen is unknown.

This TCR was recovered from an adult in good health. V and J are TRBV21-1 and TRBJ2-5. TRBV21-1 is classified as a pseudogene. The sequenced sample was peripheral blood, obtained on day 0 of AZD1222 vaccination. The CDR3 protein is CASSNPLGETQYF. The DNA of the CDR3 is TGTGCCAGCAGCAACCCACTGGGAGAGACCCAGTACTTC.